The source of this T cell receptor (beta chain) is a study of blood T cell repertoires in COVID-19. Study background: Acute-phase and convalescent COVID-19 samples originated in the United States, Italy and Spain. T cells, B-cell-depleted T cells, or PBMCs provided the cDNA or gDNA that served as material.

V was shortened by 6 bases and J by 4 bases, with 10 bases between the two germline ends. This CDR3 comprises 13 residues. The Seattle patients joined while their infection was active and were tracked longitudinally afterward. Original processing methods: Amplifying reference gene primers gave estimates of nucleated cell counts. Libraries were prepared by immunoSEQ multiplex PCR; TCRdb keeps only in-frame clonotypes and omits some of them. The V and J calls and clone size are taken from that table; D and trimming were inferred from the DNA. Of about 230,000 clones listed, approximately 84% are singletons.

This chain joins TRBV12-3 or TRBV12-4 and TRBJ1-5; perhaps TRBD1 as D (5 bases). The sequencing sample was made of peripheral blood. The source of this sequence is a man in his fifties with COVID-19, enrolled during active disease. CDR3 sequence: CASRTGSNQPQHF. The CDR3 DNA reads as TGTGCCAGCAGAACAGGTTCAAATCAGCCCCAGCATTTT.